This TCR beta chain was sequenced during a study of blood T cell repertoires in COVID-19. Study-wide background: The samples span acute and convalescent COVID-19 from the United States, Italy and Spain. PBMCs, B-cell-depleted T cells, or T cells were the source of the cDNA or gDNA that made up the material.

Germline assignment: CDR1 LNHNV and CDR2 YYDKDF (reference sequence). This CDR3 has 17 residues. V shed 5 bases, J shed 1 base, and the junction held 5 bases outside the gene matches. This clone was seen just once. Methods used by the authors: Reference gene primer amplification in the assay estimated nucleated cell counts. The table came from immunoSEQ multiplex PCR; TCRdb's copy has only in-frame clones and leaves some out. The D gene and trimming were derived from the DNA, and the V and J assignments and clone size from that table. The sample has 150,000 to 180,000 clones; 80% to 90% are singletons.

The specimen was peripheral blood. This chain uses TRBV15 with TRBJ2-1; 13 nucleotides match TRBD2. The receptor was isolated from a woman aged 40 to 50 with acute or convalescent COVID-19. The CDR3 nucleotides are TGTGCCACCAGCGGACTAGCGGGGGTCATATCCTACAATGAGCAGTTCTTC. Its protein product is CATSGLAGVISYNEQFF.